This T cell receptor beta chain was identified in a study of technical replicates of blood from a handful of donors. CDR1 and CDR2 (germline): SGHTA, FQGNSA. The germline V and J ends were trimmed by 2 bases and 2 bases, with 13 bases remaining between them. This CDR3 is 15 amino acids long. The assay was immunoSEQ multiplex PCR, and TCRdb's table has in-frame clones only and misses some. Among about 85,000 clones listed, roughly 94% were seen once. The rearrangement links TRBV7-2 to TRBJ2-7, with TRBD1 as a possible D gene (6 bases). The sample consisted of T cells isolated from PBMCs. The TCR originated in a human donor in good health. The CDR3 DNA reads TGTGCCAGCAGCTTAACACGGGCAGGGGCCTACGAGCAGTACTTC. It specifies CASSLTRAGAYEQYF.